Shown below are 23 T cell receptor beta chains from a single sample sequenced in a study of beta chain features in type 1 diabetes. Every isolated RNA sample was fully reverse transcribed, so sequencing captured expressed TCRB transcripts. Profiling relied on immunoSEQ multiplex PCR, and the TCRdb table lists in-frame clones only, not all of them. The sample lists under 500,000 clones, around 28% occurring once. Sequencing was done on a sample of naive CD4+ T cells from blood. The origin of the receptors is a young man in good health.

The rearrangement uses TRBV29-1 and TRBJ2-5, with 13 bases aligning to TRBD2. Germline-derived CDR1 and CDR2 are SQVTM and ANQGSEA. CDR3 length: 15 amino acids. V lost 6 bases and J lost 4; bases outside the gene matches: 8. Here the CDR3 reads CSVRTSGSFLETQYF. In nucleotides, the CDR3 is TGCAGCGTCAGGACTAGCGGGAGTTTTTTAGAGACCCAGTACTTC.

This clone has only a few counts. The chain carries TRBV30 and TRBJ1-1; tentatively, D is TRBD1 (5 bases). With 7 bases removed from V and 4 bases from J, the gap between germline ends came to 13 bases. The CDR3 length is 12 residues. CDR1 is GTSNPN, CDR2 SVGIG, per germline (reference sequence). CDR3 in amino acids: CAFGREPTEAFF. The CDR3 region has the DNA TGTGCCTTCGGCAGGGAACCCACTGAAGCTTTCTTT.

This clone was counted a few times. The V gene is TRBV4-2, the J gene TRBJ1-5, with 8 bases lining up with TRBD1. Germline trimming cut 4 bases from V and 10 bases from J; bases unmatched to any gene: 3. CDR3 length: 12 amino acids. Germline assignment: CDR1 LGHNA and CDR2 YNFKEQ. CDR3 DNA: TGTGCCAGCAGCCTAGACAGGGGCCCCCAGCATTTT. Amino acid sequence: CASSLDRGPQHF.

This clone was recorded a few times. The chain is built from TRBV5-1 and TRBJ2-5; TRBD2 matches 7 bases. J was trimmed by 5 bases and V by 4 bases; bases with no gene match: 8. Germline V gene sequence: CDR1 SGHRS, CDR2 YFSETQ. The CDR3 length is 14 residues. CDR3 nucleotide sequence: TGCGCCAGCAGCCCTGGACTAGGGGAGGAGACCCAGTACTTC. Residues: CASSPGLGEETQYF.

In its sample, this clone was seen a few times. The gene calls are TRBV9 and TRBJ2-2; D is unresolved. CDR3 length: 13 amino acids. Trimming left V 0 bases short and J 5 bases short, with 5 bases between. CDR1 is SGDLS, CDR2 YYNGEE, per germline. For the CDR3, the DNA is TGTGCCAGCAGCGTAGGGTGGACCGGGGAGCTGTTTTTT. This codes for CASSVGWTGELFF.

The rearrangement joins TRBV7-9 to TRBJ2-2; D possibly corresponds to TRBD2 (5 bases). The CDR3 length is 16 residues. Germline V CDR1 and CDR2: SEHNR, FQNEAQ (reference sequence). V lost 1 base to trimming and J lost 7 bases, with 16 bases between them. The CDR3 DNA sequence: TGTGCCAGCAGCTTAGACGGCCTCCAGGCGGGCGGGGAGCTGTTTTTT. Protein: CASSLDGLQAGGELFF.

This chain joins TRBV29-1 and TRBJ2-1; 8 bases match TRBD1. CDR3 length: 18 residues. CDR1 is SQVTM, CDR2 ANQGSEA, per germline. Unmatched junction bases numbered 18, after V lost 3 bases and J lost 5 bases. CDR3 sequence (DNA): TGCAGCGTTGATGAGGTCAGGGGGCGCGGTGGGAAGAACAATGAGCAGTTCTTC. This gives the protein CSVDEVRGRGGKNNEQFF.

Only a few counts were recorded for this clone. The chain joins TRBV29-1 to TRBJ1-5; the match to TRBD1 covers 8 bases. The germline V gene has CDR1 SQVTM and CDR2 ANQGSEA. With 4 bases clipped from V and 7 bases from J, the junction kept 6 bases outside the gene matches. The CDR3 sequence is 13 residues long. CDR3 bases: TGCAGCGTTGGGACAGGGTGGGGGCAGCCCCAGCATTTT. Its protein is CSVGTGWGQPQHF.

The CDR3 spells CASSTQGNEQFF. The CDR3 coding sequence is TGTGCCAGCTCAACACAGGGCAATGAGCAGTTCTTC. This chain links TRBV18 with TRBJ2-1; TRBD1 might be the D (6 bases). This CDR3 is 12 amino acids long. The V end lost 5 bases, the J end lost 6 bases, and 8 bases lay between the germline ends. The germline CDR1 and CDR2 sequences are KGHSH and LQKENI. Together with reference TRBV18 and TRBJ2-1, the CDR3 gives the full variable domain: NAGVMQNPRHLVRRRGQEARLRCSPMKGHSHVYWYRQLPEEGLKFMVYLQKENIIDESGMPKERFSAEFPKEGPSILRIQQVVRGDSAAYFCASSTQGNEQFFGPGTRLTVL.

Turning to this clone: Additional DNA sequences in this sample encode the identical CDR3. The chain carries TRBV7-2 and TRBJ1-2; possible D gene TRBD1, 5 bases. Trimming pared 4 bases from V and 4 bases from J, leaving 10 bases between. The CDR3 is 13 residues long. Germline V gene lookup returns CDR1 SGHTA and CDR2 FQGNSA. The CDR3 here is CASSSRTFYGYTF. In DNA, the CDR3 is TGTGCCAGCAGCTCCCGGACATTCTATGGCTACACCTTC.

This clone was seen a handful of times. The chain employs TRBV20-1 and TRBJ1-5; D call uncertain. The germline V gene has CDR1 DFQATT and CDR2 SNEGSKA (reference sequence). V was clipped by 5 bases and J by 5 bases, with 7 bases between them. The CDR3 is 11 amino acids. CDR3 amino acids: CSAANDQPQHF. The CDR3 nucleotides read TGCAGTGCTGCTAATGATCAGCCCCAGCATTTT.

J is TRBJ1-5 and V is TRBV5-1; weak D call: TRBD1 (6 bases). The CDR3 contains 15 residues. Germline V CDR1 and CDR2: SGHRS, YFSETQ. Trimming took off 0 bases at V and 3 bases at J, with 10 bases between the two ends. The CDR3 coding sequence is TGCGCCAGCAGCTTGGAAGGACAGTCCAATCAGCCCCAGCATTTT. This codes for CASSLEGQSNQPQHF.

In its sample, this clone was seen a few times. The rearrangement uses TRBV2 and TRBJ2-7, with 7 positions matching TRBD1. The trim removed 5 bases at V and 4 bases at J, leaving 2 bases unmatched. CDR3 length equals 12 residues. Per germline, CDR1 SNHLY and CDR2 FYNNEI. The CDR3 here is CASSPGGYEQYF. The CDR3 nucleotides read TGTGCCAGCAGTCCAGGGGGATACGAGCAGTACTTC. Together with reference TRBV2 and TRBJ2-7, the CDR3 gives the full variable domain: EPEVTQTPSHQVTQMGQEVILRCVPISNHLYFYWYRQILGQKVEFLVSFYNNEISEKSEIFDDQFSVERPDGSNFTLKIRSTKLEDSAMYFCASSPGGYEQYFGPGTRLTVT.

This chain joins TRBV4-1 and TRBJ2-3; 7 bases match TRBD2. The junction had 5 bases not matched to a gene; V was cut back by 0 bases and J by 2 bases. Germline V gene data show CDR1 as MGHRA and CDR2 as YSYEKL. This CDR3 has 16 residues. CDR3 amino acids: CASSQDRSGITDTQYF. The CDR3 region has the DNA TGCGCCAGCAGCCAAGATCGGAGCGGGATCACAGATACGCAGTATTTT.

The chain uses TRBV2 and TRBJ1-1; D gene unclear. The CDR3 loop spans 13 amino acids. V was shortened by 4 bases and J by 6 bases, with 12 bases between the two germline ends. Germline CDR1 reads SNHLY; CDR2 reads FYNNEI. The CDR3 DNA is TGTGCCAGCAGTGTATCTCCCCCGGCTGAAGCTTTCTTT. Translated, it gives CASSVSPPAEAFF.

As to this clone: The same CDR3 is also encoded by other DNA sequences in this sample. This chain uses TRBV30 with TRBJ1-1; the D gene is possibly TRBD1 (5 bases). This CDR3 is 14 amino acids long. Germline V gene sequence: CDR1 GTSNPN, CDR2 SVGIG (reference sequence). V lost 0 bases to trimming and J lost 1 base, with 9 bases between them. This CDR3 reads CAWSVARANTEAFF. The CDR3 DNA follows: TGTGCCTGGAGTGTGGCCAGGGCGAACACTGAAGCTTTCTTT.

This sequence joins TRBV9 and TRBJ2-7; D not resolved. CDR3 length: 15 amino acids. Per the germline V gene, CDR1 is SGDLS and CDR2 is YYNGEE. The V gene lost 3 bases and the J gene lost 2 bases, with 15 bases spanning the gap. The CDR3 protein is CASSAGVSPTYEQYF. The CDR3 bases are TGTGCCAGCAGCGCGGGCGTAAGCCCAACCTACGAGCAGTACTTC.

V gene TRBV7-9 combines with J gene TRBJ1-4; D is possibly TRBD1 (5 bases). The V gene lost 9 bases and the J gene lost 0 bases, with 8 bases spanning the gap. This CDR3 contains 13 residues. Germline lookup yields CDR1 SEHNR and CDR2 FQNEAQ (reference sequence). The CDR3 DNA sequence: TGTGCCAGTACAGGTGCAACTAATGAAAAACTGTTTTTT. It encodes CASTGATNEKLFF.

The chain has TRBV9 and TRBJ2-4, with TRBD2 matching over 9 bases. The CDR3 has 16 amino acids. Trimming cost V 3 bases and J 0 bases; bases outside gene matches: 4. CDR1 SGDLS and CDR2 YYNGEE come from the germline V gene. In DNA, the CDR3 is TGTGCCAGCAGCGATAAAGCGGGAGGAGCCAAAAACATTCAGTACTTC. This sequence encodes CASSDKAGGAKNIQYF.

In DNA form, the CDR3 reads TGTGCCAGCAGGCCTTCGGCAGATACGCAGTATTTT. Amino acid sequence: CASRPSADTQYF. V is TRBV6-6 and J is TRBJ2-3; D gene uncertain. V was trimmed by 6 bases and J by 4 bases, leaving 8 bases between them. Germline assignment: CDR1 MNHNY and CDR2 SVGAGI (reference sequence). This CDR3 spans 12 amino acids.

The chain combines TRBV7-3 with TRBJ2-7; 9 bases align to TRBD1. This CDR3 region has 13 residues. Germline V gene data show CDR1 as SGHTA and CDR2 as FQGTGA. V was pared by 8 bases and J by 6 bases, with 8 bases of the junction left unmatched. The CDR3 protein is CASRGTGSAEQYF. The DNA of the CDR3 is TGTGCCAGCCGTGGGACAGGGAGCGCCGAGCAGTACTTC.

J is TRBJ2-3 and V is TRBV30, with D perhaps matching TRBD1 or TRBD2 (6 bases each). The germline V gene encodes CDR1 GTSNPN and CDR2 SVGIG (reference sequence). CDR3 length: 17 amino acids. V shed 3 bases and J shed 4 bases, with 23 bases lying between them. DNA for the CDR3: TGTGCCTGGAGCGGTGGATTGGCGGCGAGGGGGGCAGATACGCAGTATTTT. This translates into CAWSGGLAARGADTQYF.

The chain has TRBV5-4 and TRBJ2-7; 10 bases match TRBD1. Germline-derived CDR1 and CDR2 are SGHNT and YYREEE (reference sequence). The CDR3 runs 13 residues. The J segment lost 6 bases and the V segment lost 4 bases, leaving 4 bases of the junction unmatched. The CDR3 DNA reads TGTGCCAGCAGCCTGGACAGGGGGAGCGAGCAGTACTTC. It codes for CASSLDRGSEQYF.